This is a list of T cell receptor beta chains from one sample in a study of blood T cell repertoires in COVID-19. Method: immunoSEQ multiplex PCR; TCRdb's copy keeps in-frame clones and lacks some. The data show some 190,000 clones, roughly 85% seen once. Material for sequencing was peripheral blood. These receptors originate from a woman aged 60-75 years with acute or convalescent COVID-19. Both conserved end residues are part of each CDR3. Each record gives: J gene, V gene, D gene, clone size, CDR3 DNA, CDR3 protein. The D gene is left open where the match is weak. Only part of the rows carry a size: once, few, many, or a class if the clone is expanded.

j_gene: TRBJ1-1
v_gene: TRBV7-2
d_gene: -
abundance: once
CDR3nt: TGTGCCAGCAGCCCCGCCCCGAGCTTTGAAGCTTTCTTT
CDR3aa: CASSPAPSFEAFF

j_gene: TRBJ1-6
v_gene: TRBV7-9
d_gene: -
abundance: -
CDR3nt: TGTGCCAGCAGCCAAGGAGGGCAGGGATATTCACCCCTCCACTTT
CDR3aa: CASSQGGQGYSPLHF

j_gene: TRBJ2-7
v_gene: TRBV7-8
d_gene: -
abundance: once
CDR3nt: TGTGCCAGCAGCTTACGACTAGCCTACGAGCAGTACTTC
CDR3aa: CASSLRLAYEQYF

j_gene: TRBJ1-1
v_gene: TRBV5-4
d_gene: -
abundance: -
CDR3nt: TGTGCCAGCAGCTTGCCCGGACAGTCCACTGAAGCTTTCTTT
CDR3aa: CASSLPGQSTEAFF

j_gene: TRBJ2-1
v_gene: TRBV6-5
d_gene: -
abundance: -
CDR3nt: TGTGCCAGCGTCTACTCCTCTGCGCAGTTCTTC
CDR3aa: CASVYSSAQFF

j_gene: TRBJ1-2
v_gene: TRBV19
d_gene: TRBD1
abundance: -
CDR3nt: TGTGCCAGTAGTATCGGACAGGCGTATGGCTACACCTTC
CDR3aa: CASSIGQAYGYTF

j_gene: TRBJ2-3
v_gene: TRBV29-1
d_gene: TRBD2
abundance: -
CDR3nt: TGCAGCGTCGGGACTAGCGGCACAGATACGCAGTATTTT
CDR3aa: CSVGTSGTDTQYF

j_gene: TRBJ2-1
v_gene: TRBV20-1
d_gene: -
abundance: -
CDR3nt: TGCAGTGCTAGACAGTACAATGAGCAGTTCTTC
CDR3aa: CSARQYNEQFF

j_gene: TRBJ1-5
v_gene: TRBV6-5
d_gene: -
abundance: -
CDR3nt: TGTGCCAGCAGCCGAGACAGCCTTAGCAATCAGCCCCAGCATTTT
CDR3aa: CASSRDSLSNQPQHF

j_gene: TRBJ1-1
v_gene: TRBV19
d_gene: -
abundance: -
CDR3nt: TGTGCCAGTAGTATGTTCAGGGGCACTGAAGCTTTCTTT
CDR3aa: CASSMFRGTEAFF

j_gene: TRBJ2-1
v_gene: TRBV6-4
d_gene: TRBD2
abundance: -
CDR3nt: TGTGCCAGCAGTGACTCCGCGGGAGGGCCCTTTGAGCAGTTCTTC
CDR3aa: CASSDSAGGPFEQFF

j_gene: TRBJ1-5
v_gene: TRBV28
d_gene: -
abundance: -
CDR3nt: TGTGCCAGCAGCATCCTCAGGTCGGTCGACCGGCCCCAGCATTTT
CDR3aa: CASSILRSVDRPQHF

j_gene: TRBJ1-1
v_gene: TRBV9
d_gene: -
abundance: -
CDR3nt: TGTGCCAGCAGCGTAGTCCCAGAGGTCACTGAAGCTTTCTTT
CDR3aa: CASSVVPEVTEAFF

j_gene: TRBJ2-7
v_gene: TRBV27
d_gene: -
abundance: -
CDR3nt: TGTGCCAGCAGTTATAGCGGTGAGGTGCACGAGCAGTACTTC
CDR3aa: CASSYSGEVHEQYF

j_gene: TRBJ1-5
v_gene: TRBV7-9
d_gene: -
abundance: few
CDR3nt: TGTGCCAGCAGCCCGGGTACCAATCAGCCCCAGCATTTT
CDR3aa: CASSPGTNQPQHF

j_gene: TRBJ2-3
v_gene: TRBV18
d_gene: TRBD1
abundance: -
CDR3nt: TGTGCCAGCTCGAGACAGGGGTACGGAGATACGCAGTATTTT
CDR3aa: CASSRQGYGDTQYF

j_gene: TRBJ2-1
v_gene: TRBV30
d_gene: -
abundance: -
CDR3nt: TGTGCCTGGAGAGCCGACAGGCGTTCCTACAATGAGCAGTTCTTC
CDR3aa: CAWRADRRSYNEQFF

j_gene: TRBJ1-2
v_gene: TRBV5-1
d_gene: TRBD1
abundance: -
CDR3nt: TGCGCCAGCAGCTCTACAGGGGTGCGGGGCTATGGCTACACCTTC
CDR3aa: CASSSTGVRGYGYTF

j_gene: TRBJ1-1
v_gene: TRBV28
d_gene: TRBD1
abundance: -
CDR3nt: TGTGCCAGCAGTGCCTACGGGACAGGGGGCGCGGCTTTCTTT
CDR3aa: CASSAYGTGGAAFF

j_gene: TRBJ1-2
v_gene: TRBV30
d_gene: -
abundance: once
CDR3nt: TGTGCCTGGAGTGTAGAGCCGGACTATGGCTACACCTTC
CDR3aa: CAWSVEPDYGYTF

j_gene: TRBJ1-1
v_gene: TRBV5-1
d_gene: TRBD1
abundance: few
CDR3nt: TGCGCCAGCAGTTACGGACAGGGAGAAGCTTTCTTT
CDR3aa: CASSYGQGEAFF

j_gene: TRBJ1-1
v_gene: TRBV6-5
d_gene: -
abundance: -
CDR3nt: TGTGCCAGCAGTCCGACACCACCTATTGAAGCTTTCTTT
CDR3aa: CASSPTPPIEAFF

j_gene: TRBJ2-2
v_gene: TRBV2
d_gene: -
abundance: few
CDR3nt: TGTGCCAGCAGGTACAGGGTGAACACCGGGGAGCTGTTTTTT
CDR3aa: CASRYRVNTGELFF

j_gene: TRBJ2-1
v_gene: TRBV2
d_gene: -
abundance: -
CDR3nt: TGTGCCAGCGACCCCGTTAGCGTTGTAAAAAATGAGCAGTTCTTC
CDR3aa: CASDPVSVVKNEQFF

j_gene: TRBJ2-5
v_gene: TRBV20-1
d_gene: -
abundance: -
CDR3nt: TGCAGTGCTAGTATGGGGTGGCTAGAAGGGGGTCAACGGGAGACCCAGTACTTC
CDR3aa: CSASMGWLEGGQRETQYF

j_gene: TRBJ1-4
v_gene: TRBV4-2
d_gene: -
abundance: -
CDR3nt: TGTGCCAGCAGCGCTAGGGGTAATGAAAAACTGTTTTTT
CDR3aa: CASSARGNEKLFF

j_gene: TRBJ1-2
v_gene: TRBV2
d_gene: -
abundance: -
CDR3nt: TGTGCCAGCAGTGCAGGACAGAACTATGGCTACACCTTC
CDR3aa: CASSAGQNYGYTF

j_gene: TRBJ2-3
v_gene: TRBV30
d_gene: -
abundance: -
CDR3nt: TGTGCCTGGAGTGTAGGCAGCGGCTACACAGATACGCAGTATTTT
CDR3aa: CAWSVGSGYTDTQYF

j_gene: TRBJ2-1
v_gene: TRBV6-4
d_gene: TRBD1
abundance: -
CDR3nt: TGTGCCAGCAGTGACATAAAGGGGGCCAAGTACAATGAGCAGTTCTTC
CDR3aa: CASSDIKGAKYNEQFF

j_gene: TRBJ2-1
v_gene: TRBV2
d_gene: -
abundance: -
CDR3nt: TGTGCCAGCAGTGAGTCGGGTCCTTCCTACAATGAGCAGTTCTTC
CDR3aa: CASSESGPSYNEQFF

j_gene: TRBJ2-5
v_gene: TRBV15
d_gene: -
abundance: -
CDR3nt: TGTGCCACCAGCTCCTTACCCGCTTTAGTCGGAGAGACCCAGTACTTC
CDR3aa: CATSSLPALVGETQYF

j_gene: TRBJ1-2
v_gene: TRBV19
d_gene: TRBD1
abundance: -
CDR3nt: TGTGCCAGTAGTAGGGACAGGGGGTACTATGGCTACACCTTC
CDR3aa: CASSRDRGYYGYTF

j_gene: TRBJ2-1
v_gene: TRBV3-1/TRBV3-2
d_gene: -
abundance: -
CDR3nt: TGTGCCAGCAGCCAGGTTCTTCTGAGCTCCTACAATGAGCAGTTCTTC
CDR3aa: CASSQVLLSSYNEQFF

j_gene: TRBJ1-5
v_gene: TRBV6-5
d_gene: -
abundance: -
CDR3nt: TGTGCCAGCAGTTACTCTGTGGGCCGGGGTCAGCCCCAGCATTTT
CDR3aa: CASSYSVGRGQPQHF

j_gene: TRBJ2-1
v_gene: TRBV11-2
d_gene: -
abundance: -
CDR3nt: TGTGCCAGCAGCTCGGGGGCGGGAGTTTTGGACAATGAGCAGTTCTTC
CDR3aa: CASSSGAGVLDNEQFF

j_gene: TRBJ2-1
v_gene: TRBV6-1
d_gene: TRBD2
abundance: -
CDR3nt: TGTGCCAGCAGTGAAGCCTTCACTAGCGGGGGATACAATGAGCAGTTCTTC
CDR3aa: CASSEAFTSGGYNEQFF

j_gene: TRBJ2-1
v_gene: TRBV6-1
d_gene: -
abundance: -
CDR3nt: TGTGCCAGCAGTGATGGCCGCCGGGCCTACAGGAATGAGCAGTTCTTC
CDR3aa: CASSDGRRAYRNEQFF

j_gene: TRBJ2-1
v_gene: TRBV24-1
d_gene: TRBD1
abundance: -
CDR3nt: TGTGCCACCAGTGATTGGGGCAGGGGGCATATAGACAATGAGCAGTTCTTC
CDR3aa: CATSDWGRGHIDNEQFF

j_gene: TRBJ2-3
v_gene: TRBV10-1
d_gene: -
abundance: -
CDR3nt: TGCGCCAGCTCCCAAACAGCGGCAAGCACAGATACGCAGTATTTT
CDR3aa: CASSQTAASTDTQYF

j_gene: TRBJ2-1
v_gene: TRBV5-4
d_gene: TRBD2
abundance: -
CDR3nt: TGTGCCAGCAGCTCCTCGGGACTAGGAGGCAATGAGCAGTTCTTC
CDR3aa: CASSSSGLGGNEQFF

j_gene: TRBJ2-2
v_gene: TRBV5-1
d_gene: -
abundance: -
CDR3nt: TGCGCCAGCAGCTTGGGACAGCTCACCGGGGAGCTGTTTTTT
CDR3aa: CASSLGQLTGELFF

j_gene: TRBJ1-2
v_gene: TRBV10-2
d_gene: -
abundance: -
CDR3nt: TGCGCCAGCAGTGAGTCGACAGGCCCTTATGGCTACACCTTC
CDR3aa: CASSESTGPYGYTF